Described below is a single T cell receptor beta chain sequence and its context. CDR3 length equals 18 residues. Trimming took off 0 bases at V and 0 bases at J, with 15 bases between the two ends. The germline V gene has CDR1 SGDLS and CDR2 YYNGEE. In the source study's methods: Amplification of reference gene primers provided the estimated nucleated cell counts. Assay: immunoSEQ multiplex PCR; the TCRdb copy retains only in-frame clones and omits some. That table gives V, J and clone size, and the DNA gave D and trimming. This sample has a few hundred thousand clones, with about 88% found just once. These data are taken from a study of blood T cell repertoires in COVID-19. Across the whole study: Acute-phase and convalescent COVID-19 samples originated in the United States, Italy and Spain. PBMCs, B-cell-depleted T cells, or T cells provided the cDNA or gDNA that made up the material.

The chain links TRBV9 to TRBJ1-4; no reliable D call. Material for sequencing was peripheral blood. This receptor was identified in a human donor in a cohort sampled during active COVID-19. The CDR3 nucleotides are TGTGCCAGCAGCGTAGGAGGGAGAGATATCGCAACTAATGAAAAACTGTTTTTT. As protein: CASSVGGRDIATNEKLFF.